One and the same sample provided the 20 T cell receptor beta chains below, sequenced in a study of T-cell memory formation after mild COVID-19. TCRdb re-analysed the 5' RACE reads in MiXCR, keeping a single row per CDR3 protein. Found here are almost 250,000 distinct CDR3 sequences, 15% of them singletons; the top ten hold around 2%. Input material: PBMCs or a T cell subset sorted from them (not recorded which). The receptor source for this set is an adult woman who had mild COVID-19 (a few samples of this study predate the infection). Cell type and time point are not known.

This clonotype was observed a few times. This chain connects TRBV20-1 to TRBJ2-1, with 10 bases fitting TRBD2. The CDR3 consists of 14 residues. CDR1 and CDR2 (germline): DFQATT, SNEGSKA (reference sequence). V gave up 6 bases and J gave up 6 bases; unmatched junction bases: 8. The CDR3 loop is CSAQRGGTTNEQFF. Written as DNA, the CDR3 is TGCAGTGCCCAGCGGGGGGGCACTACCAATGAGCAGTTCTTC.

This clonotype occurred many times. The J gene is TRBJ1-2, the V gene TRBV3-1; tentatively, D is TRBD1 (5 bases). This CDR3 spans 14 amino acids. Germline lookup yields CDR1 LGHDT and CDR2 YNNKEL (reference sequence). V was shortened by 4 bases and J by 4 bases, with 13 bases between the two germline ends. This CDR3 is CASSPGFSGYGYTF. As DNA, the CDR3 is TGTGCCAGCAGCCCAGGGTTTAGTGGCTATGGCTACACCTTC. Complete variable domain (other parts from reference TRBV3-1 and TRBJ1-2): DTAVSQTPKYLVTQMGNDKSIKCEQNLGHDTMYWYKQDSKKFLKIMFSYNNKELIINETVPNRFSPKSPDKAHLNLHINSLELGDSAVYFCASSPGFSGYGYTFGSGTRLTVV.

This clonotype was observed a handful of times. The chain is built from TRBV20-1 and TRBJ2-2, with unresolved D. CDR1 and CDR2 from the germline V gene are DFQATT and SNEGSKA (reference sequence). The CDR3 length is 14 residues. The V gene lost 5 bases and the J gene lost 0 bases, with 10 bases spanning the gap. CDR3 sequence (DNA): TGCAGTGCTTTAGCCAGGCCGAACACCGGGGAGCTGTTTTTT. Residues: CSALARPNTGELFF.

The chain recombines TRBV20-1 with TRBJ2-2; D is uncertain. Germline V CDR1 and CDR2: DFQATT, SNEGSKA (reference sequence). V lost 4 bases, J lost 2 bases, and 11 bases lay in between. The CDR3 contains 14 residues. The CDR3 region is CSATPLRNTGELFF. In DNA, the CDR3 is TGCAGTGCTACCCCCCTTCGAAACACCGGGGAGCTGTTTTTT.

J is TRBJ2-5 and V is TRBV12-3 or TRBV12-4; 9 bases match TRBD1. V lost 8 bases, J lost 5 bases, and 9 bases stayed unmatched. This CDR3 contains 14 residues. CDR3 sequence: CASLATGGLETQYF. Here the CDR3 DNA reads TGTGCCAGCCTGGCGACAGGGGGGCTGGAGACCCAGTACTTC.

The count of this clonotype is one. This sequence joins TRBV7-8 and TRBJ2-3; D might be TRBD1 (5 bases). Trimming cost V 4 bases and J 0 bases, with 20 bases left between them. The CDR3 extends over 18 amino acids. Germline V lookup: CDR1 SGHVS, CDR2 FQNEAQ. CDR3 coding DNA: TGTGCCAGCAGCTCCTCGCTAACTCCAGGGTCTAGCACAGATACGCAGTATTTT. It encodes CASSSSLTPGSSTDTQYF.

The chain uses TRBV7-8 and TRBJ2-2; D unclear. Between the trimmed V and J ends, which lost 1 base and 9 bases, there was a span of 12 bases. CDR1 SGHVS and CDR2 FQNEAQ come from the germline V gene. The CDR3 contains 14 residues. The CDR3 bases are TGTGCCAGCAGCTTAGAGTTATTGCGGTGGGAGCTGTTTTTT. This sequence encodes CASSLELLRWELFF.

This clonotype was recorded at least ten times. This sequence joins TRBV18 and TRBJ2-4; 7 nucleotides line up with TRBD1. The V and J ends lost 1 base and 7 bases, in that order; junction bases with no gene match: 10. CDR1 and CDR2 from the germline V gene are KGHSH and LQKENI. The CDR3 covers 16 residues. In DNA form, the CDR3 reads TGTGCCAGCTCACCACAGAACACAGGGGCGGCGAACATTCAGTACTTC. Translation: CASSPQNTGAANIQYF.

In its sample, this clonotype was seen a few times. This chain connects TRBV5-6 to TRBJ2-2, with 7 bases identical to TRBD2. Germline V gene data show CDR1 as SGHDT and CDR2 as YYEEEE. The CDR3 is 15 amino acids. V gave up 8 bases and J gave up 4 bases; unmatched junction bases: 11. The CDR3 DNA follows: TGTGCCAGTTGTCTCGGGGGGAGTTGCACCGGGGAGCTGTTTTTT. Its protein is CASCLGGSCTGELFF.

The chain employs TRBV7-2 and TRBJ2-2; D not resolved. V gave up 2 bases and J gave up 8 bases, with 6 bases separating them. The CDR3 totals 12 residues. Germline V gene lookup returns CDR1 SGHTA and CDR2 FQGNSA. The CDR3 protein is CASSLMGGELFF. CDR3 bases: TGTGCCAGCAGCTTAATGGGAGGGGAGCTGTTTTTT.

V gene TRBV12-3 or TRBV12-4 combines with J gene TRBJ2-2; 8 nucleotides line up with TRBD1. The length of the CDR3 is 16 residues. J was trimmed by 2 bases and V by 1 base; bases with no gene match: 3. The DNA for the CDR3 is TGTGCCAGCAGTTTAGGACAGGGGCGAAACACCGGGGAGCTGTTTTTT. This translates into CASSLGQGRNTGELFF.

The sample holds many counts of this clonotype. The chain recombines TRBV20-1 with TRBJ2-7; TRBD1 or TRBD2 may be the D gene (5 bases each). Germline values: CDR1 DFQATT, CDR2 SNEGSKA (reference sequence). Trimming removed 2 bases from V and 2 bases from J, with 13 bases in between. The CDR3 has 14 residues. The CDR3 reads CSARPNLGAYEQYF. Written as DNA, the CDR3 is TGCAGTGCTAGACCAAACCTGGGGGCCTACGAGCAGTACTTC.

The chain has TRBV20-1 and TRBJ2-2, with 9 bases aligning to TRBD2. Germline lookup yields CDR1 DFQATT and CDR2 SNEGSKA (reference sequence). This CDR3 contains 14 residues. V was pared by 5 bases and J by 4 bases, with 5 bases of the junction left unmatched. The chain's CDR3 is CSAPLAGFTGELFF. CDR3 DNA sequence: TGCAGTGCTCCTCTAGCGGGATTCACCGGGGAGCTGTTTTTT.

V and J are TRBV18 and TRBJ2-3; the D gene is possibly TRBD2 (6 bases). V shed 2 bases and J shed 4 bases, with 16 bases lying between them. The CDR3 has 16 amino acids. CDR1 and CDR2 from the germline V gene are KGHSH and LQKENI. DNA of the CDR3: TGTGCCAGCTCACCAAGCGGCGGGGTCTCGGCAGATACGCAGTATTTT. This codes for CASSPSGGVSADTQYF.

The rearrangement joins TRBV4-1 to TRBJ1-4, with no clear D. The V and J ends lost 3 bases and 8 bases respectively, with 16 bases between them. Looked up from germline, CDR1 is MGHRA and CDR2 is YSYEKL. CDR3 length: 15 amino acids. The CDR3 reads CASSQLGVSSEKLFF. CDR3 in DNA: TGCGCCAGCAGCCAGCTCGGAGTATCGTCGGAAAAACTGTTTTTT.

The chain links TRBV12-3 or TRBV12-4 to TRBJ2-5; D possibly uses TRBD1 or TRBD2 (7 bases each). V was cut by 6 bases and J by 2 bases, with 16 bases left in between. The CDR3 is 15 residues long. Written as DNA, the CDR3 is TGTGCCAGCAGACCCGGGACAGCGGGGCAAGAGACCCAGTACTTC. Its translation: CASRPGTAGQETQYF.

This chain uses TRBV4-3 with TRBJ1-2, with a possible D match to TRBD1 (6 bases). Deletions cut 3 bases from V and 4 bases from J, with 21 bases between. The germline V gene encodes CDR1 LGHNA and CDR2 YSLEER. The CDR3 has 17 amino acids. This chain's CDR3 is CASSHKGGEEFPYGYTF. The CDR3 coding sequence is TGCGCCAGCAGCCACAAAGGGGGGGAGGAGTTTCCCTATGGCTACACCTTC.

The chain couples TRBV27 to TRBJ2-7; 8 bases agree with TRBD2. J gave up 3 bases and V 2 bases, and 6 bases lay outside the gene matches. The germline V gene has CDR1 MNHEY and CDR2 SMNVEV (reference sequence). CDR3 size: 15 residues. CDR3: CASSLTAGVLYEQYF. DNA for the CDR3: TGTGCCAGCAGTTTAACAGCGGGAGTTCTCTACGAGCAGTACTTC.

The chain uses TRBV12-5 and TRBJ2-5, with D hard to call. Trimming removed 0 bases from V and 5 bases from J, with 7 bases in between. The CDR3 sequence is 13 residues long. CDR1 is LGHNT, CDR2 FRNRAP, per germline. The DNA for the CDR3 is TGTGCTAGTGGTTTGGTAAACCGGGAGACCCAGTACTTC. The encoded protein is CASGLVNRETQYF.

This rearrangement joins TRBV3-1 to TRBJ1-4; TRBD1 matches at 8 bases. CDR3 length equals 15 residues. Germline lookup yields CDR1 LGHDT and CDR2 YNNKEL (reference sequence). V dropped 3 bases and J dropped 8; count of bases not matched to a gene: 8. CDR3 sequence: CASSQRTGLAEKLFF. CDR3 nucleotides: TGTGCCAGCAGCCAGCGGACAGGGTTGGCGGAAAAACTGTTTTTT. Full variable domain (missing parts from reference TRBV3-1 and TRBJ1-4): DTAVSQTPKYLVTQMGNDKSIKCEQNLGHDTMYWYKQDSKKFLKIMFSYNNKELIINETVPNRFSPKSPDKAHLNLHINSLELGDSAVYFCASSQRTGLAEKLFFGSGTQLSVL.